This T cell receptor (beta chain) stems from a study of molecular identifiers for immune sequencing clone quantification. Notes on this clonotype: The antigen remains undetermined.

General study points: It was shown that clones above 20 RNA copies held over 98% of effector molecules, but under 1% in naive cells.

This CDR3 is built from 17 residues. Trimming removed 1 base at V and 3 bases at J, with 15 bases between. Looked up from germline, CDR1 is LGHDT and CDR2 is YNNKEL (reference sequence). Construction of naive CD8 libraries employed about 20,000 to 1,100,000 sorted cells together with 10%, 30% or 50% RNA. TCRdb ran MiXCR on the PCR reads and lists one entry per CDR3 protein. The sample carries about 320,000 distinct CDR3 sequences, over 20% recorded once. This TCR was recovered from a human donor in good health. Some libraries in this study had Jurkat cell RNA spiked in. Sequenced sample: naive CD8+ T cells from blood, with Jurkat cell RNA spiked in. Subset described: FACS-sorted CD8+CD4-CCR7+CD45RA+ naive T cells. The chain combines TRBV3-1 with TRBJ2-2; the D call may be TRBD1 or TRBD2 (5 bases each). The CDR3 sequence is CASSQGAEGPDTGELFF. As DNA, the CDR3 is TGTGCCAGCAGCCAAGGGGCTGAGGGGCCGGACACCGGGGAGCTGTTTTTT.